Following are 3 T cell receptor beta chains from one sample sequenced in a study of T cells after yellow fever vaccination. TCRdb reanalysed the 5' RACE reads using MiXCR and keeps one entry per CDR3 protein. The sample holds some 550,000 distinct CDR3 sequences, roughly 21% seen once. The sample in question was PBMCs, obtained 15 days after the yellow fever booster vaccination. The source is a man aged 25 to 40 who received the YFV17D yellow fever vaccine.

The gene calls are TRBV7-6 and TRBJ2-7; D may be TRBD1 or TRBD2 (5 bases each). The V gene lost 0 bases and the J gene lost 3 bases, with 15 bases spanning the gap. Germline V CDR1 and CDR2: SGHVS, FNYEAQ. There are 16 residues in the CDR3. The CDR3 sequence: CASSLAAGAKNYEQYF. The CDR3 DNA follows: TGTGCCAGCAGCTTAGCAGCCGGGGCCAAAAACTACGAGCAGTACTTC.

This chain connects TRBV20-1 to TRBJ2-1; 9 nucleotides match TRBD2. V trimming: 3 bases; J trimming: 5 bases; junction bases outside the gene matches: 5. Germline assignment: CDR1 DFQATT and CDR2 SNEGSKA (reference sequence). This CDR3 region has 14 residues. CDR3 residues: CSARPGTSNNEQFF. Here the CDR3 DNA reads TGCAGTGCTAGGCCCGGGACTAGCAACAATGAGCAGTTCTTC.

The chain employs TRBV12-3 or TRBV12-4 and TRBJ2-7; possibly TRBD1 for D (6 bases). Trimming removed 6 bases at V and 2 bases at J, with 14 bases between. The CDR3 runs to 14 residues. The chain's CDR3 is CASSLQGHAYEQYF. As DNA, the CDR3 is TGTGCCAGCAGCCTACAGGGTCACGCCTACGAGCAGTACTTC.